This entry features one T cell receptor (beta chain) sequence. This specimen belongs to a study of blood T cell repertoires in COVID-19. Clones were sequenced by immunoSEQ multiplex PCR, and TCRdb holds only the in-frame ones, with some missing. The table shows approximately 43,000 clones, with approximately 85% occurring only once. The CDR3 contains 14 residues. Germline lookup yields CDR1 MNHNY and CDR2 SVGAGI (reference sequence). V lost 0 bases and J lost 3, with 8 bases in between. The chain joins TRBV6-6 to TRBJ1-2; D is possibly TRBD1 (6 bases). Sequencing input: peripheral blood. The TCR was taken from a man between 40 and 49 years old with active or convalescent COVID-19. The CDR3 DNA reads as TGTGCCAGCAGTTACTCCACAGGGTACTATGGCTACACCTTC. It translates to CASSYSTGYYGYTF.